Presented here are 30 T cell receptor beta chains from one specimen sequenced in a study of radiotherapy plus CTLA-4 blockade in lung cancer. The protocol was immunoSEQ multiplex PCR, while the TCRdb copy is restricted to in-frame clones and leaves out a portion. The table shows more than 30,000 clones, with around four fifths occurring only once. The sequencing here drew on peripheral blood, taken from a patient treated with radiotherapy plus ipilimumab. The receptors shown here come from a human donor with non-small cell lung cancer that progressed on radiotherapy plus ipilimumab.

The chain links TRBV7-6 to TRBJ2-2; 11 positions agree with TRBD1. Germline trimming cut 5 bases from V and 7 bases from J; bases unmatched to any gene: 6. Per germline, CDR1 SGHVS and CDR2 FNYEAQ. The CDR3 length is 15 residues. The CDR3 here is CASSPGQGAFGELFF. Here the CDR3 DNA reads TGTGCCAGCAGCCCCGGACAGGGGGCTTTCGGGGAGCTGTTTTTT.

DNA for the CDR3: TGTGCCAGCAGTGAACAGGGTACCTATGGCTACACCTTC. Protein product: CASSEQGTYGYTF. This chain uses TRBV2 with TRBJ1-2; tentatively, D is TRBD1 (5 bases). With 2 bases removed from V and 4 bases from J, the gap between germline ends came to 8 bases. CDR1 is SNHLY, CDR2 FYNNEI, per germline. This CDR3 region has 13 residues.

The CDR3 spells CASSPYRAGYTF. For the CDR3, the DNA is TGTGCCAGCAGCCCATACAGAGCTGGCTACACCTTC. The chain is built from TRBV11-2 and TRBJ1-2; D remains unclear. The germline V and J ends were trimmed by 5 bases and 7 bases, with 11 bases remaining between them. The CDR3 runs to 12 residues. Per germline, CDR1 SGHAT and CDR2 FQNNGV. The full variable domain, rest sourced from reference TRBV11-2 and TRBJ1-2, is EAGVAQSPRYKIIEKRQSVAFWCNPISGHATLYWYQQILGQGPKLLIQFQNNGVVDDSQLPKDRFSAERLKGVDSTLKIQPAKLEDSAVYLCASSPYRAGYTFGSGTRLTVV.

In its sample, this clone was seen a few times. The chain is built from TRBV6-6 and TRBJ2-7; TRBD1 agrees at 9 bases. Germline V gene sequence: CDR1 MNHNY, CDR2 SVGAGI (reference sequence). V lost 2 bases and J lost 3; bases outside the gene matches: 2. CDR3 length equals 14 residues. As DNA, the CDR3 is TGTGCCAGCAGTTACACGGACAGGGGCTACGAGCAGTACTTC. Translation: CASSYTDRGYEQYF.

The chain combines TRBV27 with TRBJ1-5, with 9 positions matching TRBD1. V shed 10 bases and J 6 bases; nucleotides not matched to a gene: 10. This CDR3 is built from 14 residues. Germline values: CDR1 MNHEY, CDR2 SMNVEV (reference sequence). The CDR3 here is CATKGQGLGQPQHF. The CDR3 DNA sequence: TGTGCCACCAAAGGACAGGGGCTTGGTCAGCCCCAGCATTTT.

V usage is TRBV19 and J usage is TRBJ2-2, with 9 bases that match TRBD2. The germline gives CDR1 LNHDA, CDR2 SQIVND (reference sequence). V dropped 5 bases and J dropped 1; count of bases not matched to a gene: 5. The length of the CDR3 is 16 residues. The CDR3 DNA reads as TGTGCCAGTAGTCCCCGAGCGGGGGGGAACACCGGGGAGCTGTTTTTT. Translated, it gives CASSPRAGGNTGELFF.

The DNA of the CDR3 is TGTGCCAGCTCACGGACTAGCGGGGGCACAGATACGCAGTATTTT. It translates to CASSRTSGGTDTQYF. The gene calls are TRBV18 and TRBJ2-3; 12 bases align to TRBD2. J was trimmed by 1 base and V by 4 bases; bases with no gene match: 0. This CDR3 spans 15 amino acids. CDR1 and CDR2 from the germline V gene are KGHSH and LQKENI.

The chain joins TRBV18 to TRBJ2-3; 12 bases match TRBD2. CDR1 and CDR2 from the germline V gene are KGHSH and LQKENI. The CDR3 has 18 residues. Unmatched junction bases numbered 9, after V lost 4 bases and J lost 1 base. The CDR3 nucleotides read TGTGCCAGCTCACAACTAGCGGGGGGCGGACCTGGCACAGATACGCAGTATTTT. Translating gives CASSQLAGGGPGTDTQYF.

The sample holds a few counts of this clone. In DNA, the CDR3 is TGTGCCAGTAGCGACCCCCGGGGAGGACACACTGAAGCTTTCTTT. This codes for CASSDPRGGHTEAFF. The genes are TRBV19 and TRBJ1-1, with D hard to call. The V end was cut by 6 bases, the J end by 3 bases, with 17 bases between. Germline V lookup: CDR1 LNHDA, CDR2 SQIVND (reference sequence). The CDR3 contains 15 residues.

J is TRBJ2-5 and V is TRBV7-3, with 9 bases that match TRBD2. The last part of the DNA fits TRBJ2-7 better; the J call may be wrong. The germline gives CDR1 SGHTA, CDR2 FQGTGA. The CDR3 spans 15 residues. DNA of the CDR3: TGTGCCAGCAGCCTCGGACTAGCGAGCACCTACGAGCAGTACTTC. It translates to CASSLGLASTYEQYF.

This chain links TRBV9 with TRBJ2-3; 7 positions match TRBD2. The CDR3 is 15 amino acids. V shed 3 bases, J shed 2 bases, and the junction held 6 bases outside the gene matches. From germline, CDR1 is SGDLS and CDR2 YYNGEE. The CDR3 sequence: CASSGGGGLTDTQYF. CDR3 in DNA: TGTGCCAGCAGCGGAGGCGGGGGACTCACAGATACGCAGTATTTT.

V usage is TRBV6-1 and J usage is TRBJ1-4; D remains ambiguous. Trimming removed 8 bases at V and 1 base at J, with 8 bases between. In germline, CDR1 is MNHNS, CDR2 SASEGT. This CDR3 has 13 amino acids. The CDR3 sequence is CASLVRTNEKLFF. CDR3 in DNA: TGTGCCAGCTTGGTCAGAACTAATGAAAAACTGTTTTTT.

This clone was seen only once. The chain uses TRBV28 and TRBJ1-2, with a possible D match to TRBD1 (5 bases). The CDR3 loop spans 13 amino acids. Trimming removed 5 bases from V and 12 bases from J, with 19 bases in between. Germline lookup yields CDR1 MDHEN and CDR2 SYDVKM. The CDR3 spells CASSLDQEAGDTF. Written as DNA, the CDR3 is TGTGCCAGCAGTCTAGATCAAGAGGCGGGGGACACCTTC.

The genes are TRBV6-1 and TRBJ1-2, with no clear D. Germline-derived CDR1 and CDR2 are MNHNS and SASEGT. Trimming removed 6 bases at V and 4 bases at J, with 15 bases between. The CDR3 contains 14 residues. CDR3 sequence: CASSPSLYGYGYTF. In DNA form, the CDR3 reads TGTGCCAGCAGCCCAAGTTTATACGGCTATGGCTACACCTTC.

This clone was observed once. V is TRBV5-1 and J is TRBJ1-1; no reliable D call. Germline CDR1 SGHRS, CDR2 YFSETQ. CDR3 length: 14 amino acids. V gave up 4 bases and J gave up 3 bases, with 13 bases separating them. The CDR3 region has the DNA TGCGCCAGCAGCCCGGTAGTGGTCGACACTGAAGCTTTCTTT. It translates to CASSPVVVDTEAFF.

The DNA for the CDR3 is TGTGCCAGCAGCCAGGGTGCGGGGGTGGAGACCCAGTACTTC. As protein: CASSQGAGVETQYF. J is TRBJ2-5 and V is TRBV4-2, with TRBD2 identical over 7 bases. Trimming took 3 bases from V and 5 from J; bases not matched to a gene: 6. This CDR3 region has 14 residues. The germline V gene encodes CDR1 LGHNA and CDR2 YNFKEQ.

The J gene is TRBJ2-3, the V gene TRBV6-5, with 8 bases that match TRBD2. The CDR3 is 15 residues long. Germline V gene data show CDR1 as MNHEY and CDR2 as SVGAGI. V lost 6 bases, J lost 2 bases, and 7 bases stayed unmatched. The DNA for the CDR3 is TGTGCCAGCAGGGGGGCGGGGGGAAACACAGATACGCAGTATTTT. Translation gives CASRGAGGNTDTQYF.

This clone appeared a few times. The CDR3 region has the DNA TGCGCCAGCAGCCAAGCTACAGGGGGCAACACCATATATTTT. This translates into CASSQATGGNTIYF. V is TRBV4-1 and J is TRBJ1-3; 9 nucleotides align to TRBD1. This CDR3 comprises 14 residues. Per the germline V gene, CDR1 is MGHRA and CDR2 is YSYEKL. The trim removed 1 base at V and 7 bases at J, leaving 2 bases unmatched.

The chain links TRBV15 to TRBJ1-5; a weak D match, TRBD1 (5 bases). Germline CDR1 LNHNV, CDR2 YYDKDF (reference sequence). V was shortened by 0 bases and J by 7 bases, with 13 bases between the two germline ends. CDR3 size: 15 residues. CDR3 bases: TGTGCCACCAGCAGAGATTTAGGGCAGGGCCAGCCCCAGCATTTT. Amino acids: CATSRDLGQGQPQHF.

This chain uses TRBV9 with TRBJ2-3; 7 bases align to TRBD2. The CDR3 consists of 16 residues. Germline lookup yields CDR1 SGDLS and CDR2 YYNGEE. Trimming at V came to 4 bases and at J to 0 bases, leaving 8 bases not matched to a gene. The CDR3 reads CASSPRTSSSTDTQYF. Written as DNA, the CDR3 is TGTGCCAGCAGCCCGCGGACTAGTTCTAGCACAGATACGCAGTATTTT.

The chain combines TRBV19 with TRBJ1-2; 9 nucleotides align to TRBD1. Germline CDR1 is LNHDA and CDR2 is SQIVND (reference sequence). V lost 10 bases and J lost 2; bases outside the gene matches: 23. This CDR3 region has 19 residues. In nucleotides, the CDR3 is TGTGCCACCCCGCCGCCCGAGAGGACAGGGGATGGGGGGAACTATGGCTACACCTTC. Amino acids: CATPPPERTGDGGNYGYTF.

The chain joins TRBV2 to TRBJ1-1; maybe TRBD1 (6 bases). Germline V lookup: CDR1 SNHLY, CDR2 FYNNEI. V lost 7 bases and J lost 5, with 17 bases in between. There are 14 residues in the CDR3. CDR3 in amino acids: CASNDRGGRTEAFF. In nucleotides, the CDR3 is TGTGCCAGCAACGATAGGGGGGGGCGAACTGAAGCTTTCTTT.

Notes on this clone: The junction shows a germline mismatch at one end, possibly a read error. The chain employs TRBV7-7 and TRBJ2-5; TRBD1 agrees at 8 bases. The J call is doubtful: the DNA matches TRBJ2-7 better. CDR3 length equals 15 residues. The germline gives CDR1 SSHAT, CDR2 FNYEAQ (reference sequence). The CDR3 reads CASSLGQGATYEQYF. The CDR3, as DNA: TGTGCTAGCAGCTTGGGCCAGGGGGCCACCTACGAGCAGTACTTC.

The genes are TRBV6-5 and TRBJ1-1; 7 bases agree with TRBD1. V shed 4 bases, J shed 1 base, and the junction held 6 bases outside the gene matches. Germline V gene sequence: CDR1 MNHEY, CDR2 SVGAGI. This CDR3 has 15 residues. The CDR3: CASSSAGTANTEAFF. CDR3 bases: TGTGCCAGCAGTTCCGCCGGGACAGCGAACACTGAAGCTTTCTTT.

In regard to this clone: A junction boundary mismatches the germline segment, possibly from a read error. The gene calls are TRBV4-3 and TRBJ1-5; TRBD1 matches 7 bases. The CDR3 is 15 amino acids. Germline V gives CDR1 LGHNA, CDR2 YSLEER. The CDR3 nucleotides are TGCGCCAGCAGCCAAGAAATAGGGGGCAAACAGCCCCAGCATTTT. This codes for CASSQEIGGKQPQHF.

The chain couples TRBV6-1 to TRBJ2-3; 13 bases are shared with TRBD2. The CDR3 has 15 amino acids. V was clipped by 4 bases and J by 4 bases; unmatched bases: 2. Germline V CDR1 and CDR2: MNHNS, SASEGT. CDR3 amino acids: CASSGGLAGPDTQYF. CDR3 nucleotide sequence: TGTGCCAGCAGTGGGGGACTAGCGGGGCCAGATACGCAGTATTTT.

The chain uses TRBV10-3 and TRBJ2-7; D remains ambiguous. CDR3 length equals 14 residues. Trimming shortened V by 10 bases and J by 0 bases, and 16 bases separated the two germline ends. The germline gives CDR1 ENHRY, CDR2 SYGVKD. The CDR3 DNA reads as TGTGCCACCACCGCGTCCCGAGACTCCTACGAGCAGTACTTC. Encoded protein: CATTASRDSYEQYF.

With respect to this clone: One junction end does not reproduce the germline sequence, and a read error may be involved. Different DNA sequences within this sample yield the same CDR3. V is TRBV19 and J is TRBJ1-3; tentative D call: TRBD1 (5 bases). The CDR3 length is 14 residues. CDR1 LNHDA and CDR2 SQIVND come from the germline V gene (reference sequence). CDR3 in amino acids: CASTTTGAGNTIYF. CDR3 nucleotides: TGTGCCAGTACCACCACAGGTGCCGGAAACACTATATATTTT. Using reference TRBV19 and TRBJ1-3 for the parts outside the CDR3, the full variable domain is DGGITQSPKYLFRKEGQNVTLSCEQNLNHDAMYWYRQDPGQGLRLIYYSQIVNDFQKGDIAEGYSVSREKKESFPLTVTSAQKNPTAFYLCASTTTGAGNTIYFGEGSWLTVV.

The chain joins TRBV19 to TRBJ2-5, with TRBD1 identical over 8 bases. This CDR3 is 15 amino acids long. V gave up 1 base and J gave up 1 base; unmatched junction bases: 2. Germline V gene data show CDR1 as LNHDA and CDR2 as SQIVND (reference sequence). The CDR3 loop is CASSIGTGPQETQYF. The CDR3, as DNA: TGTGCCAGTAGTATAGGGACAGGGCCCCAAGAGACCCAGTACTTC. Filled out from reference TRBV19 and TRBJ2-5, the complete variable domain reads DGGITQSPKYLFRKEGQNVTLSCEQNLNHDAMYWYRQDPGQGLRLIYYSQIVNDFQKGDIAEGYSVSREKKESFPLTVTSAQKNPTAFYLCASSIGTGPQETQYFGPGTRLLVL.

This chain uses TRBV27 with TRBJ2-3, with D unresolved. V was trimmed by 2 bases and J by 6 bases, leaving 9 bases between them. The germline V gene has CDR1 MNHEY and CDR2 SMNVEV (reference sequence). The CDR3 runs to 13 residues. CDR3 residues: CASSLKSRDTQYF. Here the CDR3 DNA reads TGTGCCAGCAGTTTAAAGTCCAGGGATACGCAGTATTTT.